A selection of T cell receptor beta chains follows, all from one sample in a study of radiation and T cells in renal cell carcinoma. Method: immunoSEQ multiplex PCR; TCRdb's copy keeps in-frame clones and lacks some. The table shows under 20,000 clones, with 50% to 65% occurring only once. The starting material was tumor tissue, obtained from a patient whose treatment included radiotherapy and nephrectomy. These TCRs come from a woman in her 70s with renal cell carcinoma. The CDR3 runs from the conserved cysteine through the conserved F or W. Fields, in order: V gene, J gene, CDR3 protein.

TRBV7-2	TRBJ2-3	CASSPATDTQYF
TRBV2	TRBJ1-6	CASSYGNSPLHF
TRBV19	TRBJ1-1	CASTPDRGRQAFF
TRBV30	TRBJ1-3	CAWSSSSGNTIYF
TRBV29-1	TRBJ1-2	CSVGQGDGYTF
TRBV7-9	TRBJ1-5	CASSPGQGSNQPQHF
TRBV7-2	TRBJ2-3	CASSLAWTSGLDTQYF
TRBV28	TRBJ1-1	CASSSYHDVSTEAFF
TRBV27	TRBJ1-1	CASSLSTGLTEAFF
TRBV9	TRBJ1-1	CASSPKDIPSRTEAFF
TRBV7-2	TRBJ2-7	CASSFGSAREQYF
TRBV29-1	TRBJ2-5	CSVRGVGETQYF
TRBV7-9	TRBJ1-3	CASSFLGGTIYF
TRBV10-2	TRBJ1-5	CASSWTGGDQPQHF
TRBV5-1	TRBJ1-2	CASSSQAVGYTF
TRBV28	TRBJ1-3	CASSPGTNSGNTIYF
TRBV29-1	TRBJ1-1	CSVEAQINTEAFF
TRBV30	TRBJ2-3	CAWNLDRDTDTQYF
TRBV7-6	TRBJ2-2	CASSFHLAGPTGELFF
TRBV27	TRBJ1-2	CASSWGTGHGYTF
TRBV11-2	TRBJ2-1	CASSPLGQGRDNEQFF
TRBV11-2	TRBJ1-1	CASSSYSDTEAFF
TRBV28	TRBJ2-7	CASSLAPGLTSYEQYF
TRBV5-3	TRBJ2-1	CASSLVGTSGNEQFF
TRBV5-1	TRBJ2-7	CASSFLEGPLGEQYF
TRBV7-2	TRBJ1-6	CASSLATGSWSSPLHF
TRBV10-3	TRBJ1-1	CAIRTEMNTEAFF
TRBV7-2	TRBJ2-7	CASSRDRSSYEQYF
TRBV28	TRBJ1-3	CASSLFRSRFSGNTIYF